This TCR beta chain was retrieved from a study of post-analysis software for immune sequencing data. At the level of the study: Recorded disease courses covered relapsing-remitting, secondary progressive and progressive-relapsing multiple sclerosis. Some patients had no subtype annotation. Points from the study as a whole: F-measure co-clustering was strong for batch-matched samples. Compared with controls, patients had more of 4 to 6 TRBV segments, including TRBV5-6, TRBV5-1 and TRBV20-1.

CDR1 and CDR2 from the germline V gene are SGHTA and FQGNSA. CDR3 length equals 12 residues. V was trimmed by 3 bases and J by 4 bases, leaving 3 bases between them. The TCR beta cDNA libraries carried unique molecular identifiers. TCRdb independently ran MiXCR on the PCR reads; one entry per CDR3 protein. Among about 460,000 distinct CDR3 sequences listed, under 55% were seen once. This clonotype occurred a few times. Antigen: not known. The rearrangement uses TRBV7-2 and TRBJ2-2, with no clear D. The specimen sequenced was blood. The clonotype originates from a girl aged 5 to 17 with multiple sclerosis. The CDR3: CASSLGTGELFF. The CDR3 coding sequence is TGTGCCAGCAGCTTGGGCACCGGGGAGCTGTTTTTT.